These T cell receptor beta chains were read from a single sample in a study of cytomegalovirus exposure and HLA in healthy donors. Profiling relied on immunoSEQ multiplex PCR, and the TCRdb table lists in-frame clones only, not all of them. The data contain 120,000 or so clones, approximately 69% of them singletons. The material sequenced was PBMCs. The receptors here all came from a man in his forties in good health and CMV-seropositive. The conserved cysteine and the conserved F or W are not part of the CDR3 here.

TRBV6-1	TRBJ2-1	ASSVSRVVGNEQF
TRBV2	TRBJ2-3	ASRPGLPSDTQY
TRBV28	TRBJ1-2	ASSPYVPDRLGYGYT
TRBV6-5	TRBJ1-6	ASRNTGASSPLH
TRBV5-1	TRBJ2-1	ASSHRDLSSYNEQF
TRBV6-1	TRBJ1-5	ASTPGGVPQPQH
TRBV9	TRBJ2-7	ASSVEGWGQSSYEQY
TRBV6-5	NA	ASTYRAGYEQY
TRBV9	TRBJ2-1	ASSPRAASPSEQF
TRBV25-1	TRBJ2-3	ASSDSSRSTQY
TRBV9	TRBJ2-2	ASSAGALNTGELF
TRBV6-4	TRBJ2-3	ASSPYFMAGNTQY
TRBV19	TRBJ1-1	ASSIEPESEAF
TRBV5-1	TRBJ2-5	ASSKGQNQETQY
TRBV27	TRBJ2-7	ASSFAGSREQY
TRBV6-6	TRBJ1-5	ASKTQGGGQPQH
TRBV4-1	TRBJ2-7	ASSHSYEQY
TRBV7-2	TRBJ2-7	ASSLSGSYEQY
TRBV4-2	TRBJ2-3	ASSPTSGRAQGTDTQY
TRBV9	TRBJ2-1	ASSGRERYNEQF
TRBV27	TRBJ1-5	ASSLRGINQPQH
TRBV9	TRBJ2-3	ASSVSPGLAGGFGTDTQY
TRBV28	TRBJ1-2	ASSHGNRESYT
TRBV6-4	TRBJ1-2	ASTGQFYGYT
TRBV28	TRBJ2-4	ASSFGLTDRGLVKNIQY
TRBV5-1	TRBJ2-5	ASSLDLAGGTQY
TRBV15	TRBJ2-1	ATSRPQGGSYNEQF
TRBV1	TRBJ1-1	TSSQATGPNTEAF
TRBV5-4	TRBJ1-5	ASSPSAGHNQPQH
TRBV27	TRBJ2-4	ASQRGAKNIQY
TRBV29-1	TRBJ1-1	SVSPLGLNTEAF
TRBV27	TRBJ2-1	ASRLISSYNEQF
TRBV29-1	TRBJ1-1	SVFSEGGTEAF
TRBV30	TRBJ1-2	AWSVQGVYGYT
TRBV6-5	TRBJ2-1	ASSVGTGSYNEQF
TRBV7-9	TRBJ2-5	ASSLIDSLGETQY
TRBV18	TRBJ2-5	ASSPGQETQY
TRBV11-2	TRBJ2-6	ASSLGQTGANVLT
TRBV29-1	TRBJ2-7	SVGQGETYEQY